What follows describes a single TCR beta chain. This entry comes from a study of T cell responses to AZD1222 COVID-19 vaccine. CDR1 is LGHNA and CDR2 is YSLEER in the germline V gene. The CDR3 loop spans 16 amino acids. The V end lost 0 bases, the J end lost 0 bases, and 9 bases lay between the germline ends. Repertoires were generated with immunoSEQ multiplex PCR, while TCRdb's copy carries only in-frame clones and drops some. Of 60,000 or so clones listed, 70% to 85% are singletons. Source: peripheral blood, taken on day 0 of AZD1222 vaccination. The chain joins TRBV4-3 to TRBJ1-5; D is unclear. The clonotype was recovered from an adult in good health. The CDR3 spells CASSQDLGNSNQPQHF. The CDR3 DNA reads TGCGCCAGCAGCCAAGATTTGGGGAATAGCAATCAGCCCCAGCATTTT.